By share of the sample, the clone carrying this T cell receptor beta chain is medium-sized. Antigen specificity is unknown. These data belong to a study of HIV-infected patients and healthy controls. Whole blood was used without fractionation, so all unsorted peripheral T cells were included. Overall study findings and caveats: Healthy controls shared more CDR3 sequences between individuals than HIV-infected patients did. Healthy controls carried many MAIT alpha-chain CDR3s, while HIV+ repertoires had few. No HLA typing of donors was done in this study.

Germline values: CDR1 SGHKS, CDR2 YYEKEE (reference sequence). This CDR3 comprises 15 residues. V gave up 0 bases and J gave up 7 bases, with 17 bases separating them. Reverse transcription used about 500 ng RNA and constant-region primers for alpha and beta. Using multiplexing indices, alpha and beta chain libraries were generated apart by chain-specific third strand synthesis. A 5' RACE adapter with a random hexamer and the SP2 primer site was joined to cDNA. TCRdb itself ran the 5' RACE reads through MiXCR, one entry per CDR3 protein. There are roughly 20,000 distinct CDR3 sequences in the sample; roughly an eighth occur only once, and 11% lies in the top ten.

Sequenced input: blood. The origin of this receptor is an adult in good health. The J gene is TRBJ2-7, the V gene TRBV5-5; D is undetermined. Here the CDR3 DNA reads TGTGCCAGCAGCTTGGAGCGCAGATATAGAGGAGAGCAGTACTTC. Translated, it gives CASSLERRYRGEQYF.